A selection of T cell receptor beta chains follows, all from one sample in a study of cytomegalovirus exposure and HLA in healthy donors. Clones were sequenced by immunoSEQ multiplex PCR, and TCRdb holds only the in-frame ones, with some missing. The sample shows about 150,000 clones, roughly 80% of them seen only once. Sequenced material: PBMCs. The source of these receptors is a woman in her forties or fifties in good health and CMV-seropositive. The CDR3 runs from the conserved cysteine through the conserved F or W. D genes are given only for firm matches. Clone sizes are given selectively: once, few, many, or a class where the clone is expanded.

TRBV7-9,-,-,14,TRBJ1-2,TGTGCCAGCAGCTTAGCGGACAGCCGTATTGGCTACACCTTC,CASSLADSRIGYTF
TRBV5-1,once,TRBD1,15,TRBJ2-1,TGCGCCACCTCCCCCCGGGACAGGGGGCGAAATGAGCAGTTCTTC,CATSPRDRGRNEQFF
TRBV6-5,once,TRBD1,16,TRBJ2-6,TGTGCCAGCAGTTTCTGGACAGGGCATGGGGCCAACGTCCTGACTTTC,CASSFWTGHGANVLTF
TRBV27,-,-,17,TRBJ2-3,TGTGCCAGCAGTTTATATGAGGAACGATTAAGCACAGATACGCAGTATTTT,CASSLYEERLSTDTQYF
TRBV11-2,few,-,11,TRBJ2-1,TGTGCCAGCAGCTTAGGGCAGGAGCAGTTCTTC,CASSLGQEQFF
TRBV15,few,-,15,TRBJ2-1,TGTGCCACCAGCAGAGTCGGGGGGCAAAACAATGAGCAGTTCTTC,CATSRVGGQNNEQFF
TRBV19,-,TRBD1,14,TRBJ2-7,TGTGCCAGTAGTATAGGACAGGGGTCCTACGAGCAGTACTTC,CASSIGQGSYEQYF
TRBV2,-,TRBD1,14,TRBJ2-3,TGTGCCAGCAGTAGAGGACAGGGGGCAGATACGCAGTATTTT,CASSRGQGADTQYF
TRBV2,-,-,11,TRBJ2-1,TGTGCCAGCAGTGGGCCCAATCAGGAGTTCTTC,CASSGPNQEFF
TRBV11-2,-,-,14,TRBJ2-1,TGTGCCAGCAGCCTGGGGGCGGTTGACAATGAGCAGTTCTTC,CASSLGAVDNEQFF
TRBV6-1,-,TRBD1,13,TRBJ1-1,TGTGCCAGCAGTCAAGCACAGGGGGCGAAAGCTTTCTTT,CASSQAQGAKAFF